This TCR beta chain was recorded in a study of T cells after yellow fever vaccination. General study points: The bulk population could contribute abundant contaminating clonotypes to FACS-sorted repertoires. Post-booster repertoires again held most primary-vaccination clones (roughly 96% CD4, roughly 88% CD8).

CDR3 length: 16 amino acids. V shed 1 base and J shed 2 bases, with 12 bases lying between them. Germline CDR1 reads SGHVS; CDR2 reads FNYEAQ. This clonotype was observed at least ten times. Its cognate antigen is unknown. Each CDR3 protein gets one entry after TCRdb re-called the 5' RACE reads with MiXCR. Of about 330,000 distinct CDR3 sequences in the sample, 4.1% were seen once. The specimen was PBMCs, collected 5 days after the yellow fever booster vaccination. V is TRBV7-6 and J is TRBJ1-3, with D possibly matching TRBD1 (6 bases). This receptor was obtained from a young man who received the YFV17D yellow fever vaccine. CDR3 amino acids: CASSLGTGLTGNTIYF. CDR3 sequence (DNA): TGTGCCAGCAGCTTAGGTACAGGGCTGACTGGAAACACCATATATTTT.